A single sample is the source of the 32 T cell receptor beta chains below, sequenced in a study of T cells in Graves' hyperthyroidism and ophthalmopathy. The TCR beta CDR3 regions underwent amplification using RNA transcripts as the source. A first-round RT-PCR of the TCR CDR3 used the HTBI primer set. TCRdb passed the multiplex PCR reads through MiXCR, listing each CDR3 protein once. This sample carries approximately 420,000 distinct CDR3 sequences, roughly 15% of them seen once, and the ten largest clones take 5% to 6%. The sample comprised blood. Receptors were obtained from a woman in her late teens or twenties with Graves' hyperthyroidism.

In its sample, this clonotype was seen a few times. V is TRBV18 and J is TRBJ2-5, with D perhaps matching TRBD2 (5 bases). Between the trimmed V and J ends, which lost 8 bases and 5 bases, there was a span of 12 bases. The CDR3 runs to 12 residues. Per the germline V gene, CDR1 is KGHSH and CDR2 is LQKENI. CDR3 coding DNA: TGTGCCAGCGCTTCGAGGGAGGAGACCCAGTACTTC. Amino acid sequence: CASASREETQYF.

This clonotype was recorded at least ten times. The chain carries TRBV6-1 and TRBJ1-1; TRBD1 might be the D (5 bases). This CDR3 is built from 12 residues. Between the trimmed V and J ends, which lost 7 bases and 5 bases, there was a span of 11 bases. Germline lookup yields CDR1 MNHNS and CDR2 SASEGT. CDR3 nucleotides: TGTGCCAGCACCTCAGACAGTACTGAAGCTTTCTTT. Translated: CASTSDSTEAFF.

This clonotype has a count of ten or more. Here the CDR3 reads CSARDGARGNNEQFF. CDR3 bases: TGCAGTGCTAGAGATGGGGCTAGAGGGAACAATGAGCAGTTCTTC. The rearrangement joins TRBV20-1 to TRBJ2-1; D may correspond to TRBD1 or TRBD2 (5 bases each). The CDR3 extends over 15 amino acids. Trimming took 0 bases from V and 5 from J, leaving 14 bases between them. CDR1 and CDR2 from the germline V gene are DFQATT and SNEGSKA (reference sequence).

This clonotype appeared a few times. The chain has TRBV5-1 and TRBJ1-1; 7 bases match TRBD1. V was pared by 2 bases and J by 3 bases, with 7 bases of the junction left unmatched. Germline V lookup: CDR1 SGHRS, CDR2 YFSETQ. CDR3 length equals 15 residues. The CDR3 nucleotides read TGCGCCAGCAGCTTTGAGGGGGCCGGGGACACTGAAGCTTTCTTT. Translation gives CASSFEGAGDTEAFF.

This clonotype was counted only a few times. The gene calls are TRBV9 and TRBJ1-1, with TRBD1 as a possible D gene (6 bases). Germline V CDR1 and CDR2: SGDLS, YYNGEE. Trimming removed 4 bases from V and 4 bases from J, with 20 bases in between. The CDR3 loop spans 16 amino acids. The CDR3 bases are TGTGCCAGCAGCCAGGGGCCGGTTTTGAGAGGCACTGAAGCTTTCTTT. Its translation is CASSQGPVLRGTEAFF.

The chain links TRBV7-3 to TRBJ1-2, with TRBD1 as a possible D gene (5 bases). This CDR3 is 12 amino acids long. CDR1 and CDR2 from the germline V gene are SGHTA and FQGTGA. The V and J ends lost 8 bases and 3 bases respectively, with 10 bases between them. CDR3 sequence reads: CASGETDYGYTF. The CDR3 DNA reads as TGTGCCAGCGGAGAGACAGACTATGGCTACACCTTC.

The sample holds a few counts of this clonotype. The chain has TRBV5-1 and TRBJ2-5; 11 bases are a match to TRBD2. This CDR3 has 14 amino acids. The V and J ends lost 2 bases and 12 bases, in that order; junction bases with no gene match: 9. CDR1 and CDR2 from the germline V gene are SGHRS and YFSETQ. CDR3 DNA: TGCGCCAGCAGCTTTTACACTAGCGGGAGAGACGAGTACTTC. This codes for CASSFYTSGRDEYF.

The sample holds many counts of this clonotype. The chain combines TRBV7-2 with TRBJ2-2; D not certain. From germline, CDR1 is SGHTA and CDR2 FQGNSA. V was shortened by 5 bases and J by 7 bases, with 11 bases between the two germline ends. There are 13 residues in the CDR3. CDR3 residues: CASSQQMGGELFF. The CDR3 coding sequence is TGTGCCAGCAGCCAACAGATGGGCGGGGAGCTGTTTTTT.

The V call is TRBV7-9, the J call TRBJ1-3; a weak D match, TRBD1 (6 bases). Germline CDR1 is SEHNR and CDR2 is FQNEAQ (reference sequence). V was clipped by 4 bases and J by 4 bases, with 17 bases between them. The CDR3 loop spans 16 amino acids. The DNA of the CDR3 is TGTGCCAGCAGCTCCTCTGCCGGGACACCCGGAAACACCATATATTTT. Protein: CASSSSAGTPGNTIYF.

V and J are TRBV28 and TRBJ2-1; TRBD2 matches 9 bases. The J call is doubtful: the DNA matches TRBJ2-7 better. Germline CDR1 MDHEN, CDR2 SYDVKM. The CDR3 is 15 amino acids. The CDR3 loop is CASSVTSGPYNEQYF. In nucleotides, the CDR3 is TGTGCCAGCAGTGTAACTAGCGGGCCCTACAATGAGCAGTACTTC.

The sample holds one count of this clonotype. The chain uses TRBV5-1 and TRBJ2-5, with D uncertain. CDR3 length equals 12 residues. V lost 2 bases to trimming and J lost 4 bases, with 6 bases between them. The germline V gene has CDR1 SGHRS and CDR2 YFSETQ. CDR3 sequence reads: CASSFVGETQYF. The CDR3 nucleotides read TGCGCCAGCAGCTTCGTCGGAGAGACCCAGTACTTC.

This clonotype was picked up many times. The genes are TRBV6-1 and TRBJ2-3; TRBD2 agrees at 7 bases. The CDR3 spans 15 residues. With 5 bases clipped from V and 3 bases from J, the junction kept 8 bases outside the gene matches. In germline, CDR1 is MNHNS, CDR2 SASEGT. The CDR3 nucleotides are TGTGCCAGCAGTAGAGGAGCGGGAACGACAGATACGCAGTATTTT. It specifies CASSRGAGTTDTQYF.

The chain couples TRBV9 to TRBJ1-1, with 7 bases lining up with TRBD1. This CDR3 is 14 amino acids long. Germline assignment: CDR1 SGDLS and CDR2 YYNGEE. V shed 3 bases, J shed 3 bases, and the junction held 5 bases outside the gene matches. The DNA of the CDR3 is TGTGCCAGCAGCGGACAGGGCGGCTACACTGAAGCTTTCTTT. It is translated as CASSGQGGYTEAFF.

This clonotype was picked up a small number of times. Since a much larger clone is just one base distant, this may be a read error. The CDR3 loop is CASNLRRAQETQYF. DNA for the CDR3: TGTGCCAGCAATTTGCGCAGGGCCCAAGAGACCCAGTACTTC. The rearrangement links TRBV28 to TRBJ2-5; D may be TRBD1 (5 bases). The germline CDR1 and CDR2 sequences are MDHEN and SYDVKM. The CDR3 runs 14 residues. Trimming cost V 7 bases and J 1 base, with 13 bases left between them.

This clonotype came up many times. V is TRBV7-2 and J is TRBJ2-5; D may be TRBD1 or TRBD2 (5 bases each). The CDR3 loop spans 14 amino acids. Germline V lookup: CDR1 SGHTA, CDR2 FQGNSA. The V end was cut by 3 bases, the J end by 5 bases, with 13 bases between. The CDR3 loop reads CASSLAPWGETQYF. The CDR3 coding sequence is TGTGCCAGCAGCTTGGCACCATGGGGGGAGACCCAGTACTTC.

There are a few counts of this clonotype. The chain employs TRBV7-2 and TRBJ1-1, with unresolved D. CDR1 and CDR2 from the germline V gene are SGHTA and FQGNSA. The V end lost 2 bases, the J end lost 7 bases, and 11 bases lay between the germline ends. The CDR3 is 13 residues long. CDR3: CASSLSGMREAFF. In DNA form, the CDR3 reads TGTGCCAGCAGCTTATCGGGGATGCGTGAAGCTTTCTTT.

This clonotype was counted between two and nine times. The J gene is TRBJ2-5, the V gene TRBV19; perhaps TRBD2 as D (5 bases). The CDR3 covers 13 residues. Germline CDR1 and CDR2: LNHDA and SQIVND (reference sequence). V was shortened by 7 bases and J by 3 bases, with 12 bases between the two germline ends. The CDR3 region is CASTGVEEETQYF. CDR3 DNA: TGTGCCAGTACCGGGGTAGAGGAAGAGACCCAGTACTTC. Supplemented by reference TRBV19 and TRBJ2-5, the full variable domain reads DGGITQSPKYLFRKEGQNVTLSCEQNLNHDAMYWYRQDPGQGLRLIYYSQIVNDFQKGDIAEGYSVSREKKESFPLTVTSAQKNPTAFYLCASTGVEEETQYFGPGTRLLVL.

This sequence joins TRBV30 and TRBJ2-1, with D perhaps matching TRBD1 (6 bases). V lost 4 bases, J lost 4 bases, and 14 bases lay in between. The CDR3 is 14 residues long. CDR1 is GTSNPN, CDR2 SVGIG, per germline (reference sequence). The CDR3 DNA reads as TGTGCCTGGACTGTTAAGGGGGAATACAATGAGCAGTTCTTC. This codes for CAWTVKGEYNEQFF.

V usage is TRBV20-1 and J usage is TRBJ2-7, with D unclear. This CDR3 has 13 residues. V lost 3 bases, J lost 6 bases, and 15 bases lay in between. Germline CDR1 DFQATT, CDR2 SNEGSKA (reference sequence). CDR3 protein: CSASLGGWGEQYF. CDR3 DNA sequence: TGCAGTGCTAGCTTGGGCGGATGGGGCGAGCAGTACTTC.

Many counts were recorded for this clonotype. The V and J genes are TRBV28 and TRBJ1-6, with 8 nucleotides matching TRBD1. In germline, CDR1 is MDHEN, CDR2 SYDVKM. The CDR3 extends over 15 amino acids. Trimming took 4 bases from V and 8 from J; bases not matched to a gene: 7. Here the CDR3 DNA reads TGTGCCAGCAGTTCAAACAGGGGGTGGTATTCACCCCTCCACTTT. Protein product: CASSSNRGWYSPLHF.

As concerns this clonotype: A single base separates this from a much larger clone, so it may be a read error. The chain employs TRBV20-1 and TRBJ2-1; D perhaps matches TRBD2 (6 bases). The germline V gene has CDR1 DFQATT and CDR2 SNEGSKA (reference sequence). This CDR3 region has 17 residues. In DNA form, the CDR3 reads TGCAGTGCTAGATCGGGAGTAATAGCGGCTAACTACAGTGAGCAGTTCTTC. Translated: CSARSGVIAANYSEQFF.

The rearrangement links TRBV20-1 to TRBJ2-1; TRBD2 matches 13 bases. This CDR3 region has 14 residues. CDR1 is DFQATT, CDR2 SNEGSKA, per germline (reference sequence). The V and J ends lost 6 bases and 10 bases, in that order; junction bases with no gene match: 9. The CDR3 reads CSAKGLAGSMEQFF. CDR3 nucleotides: TGCAGTGCGAAGGGACTAGCGGGAAGTATGGAGCAGTTCTTC.

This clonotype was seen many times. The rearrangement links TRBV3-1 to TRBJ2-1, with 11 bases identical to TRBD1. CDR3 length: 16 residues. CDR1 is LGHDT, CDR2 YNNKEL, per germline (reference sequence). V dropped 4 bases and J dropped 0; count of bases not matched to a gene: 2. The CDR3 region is CASSLGTGGSYNEQFF. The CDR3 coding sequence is TGTGCCAGCAGCCTCGGGACAGGGGGCTCCTACAATGAGCAGTTCTTC.

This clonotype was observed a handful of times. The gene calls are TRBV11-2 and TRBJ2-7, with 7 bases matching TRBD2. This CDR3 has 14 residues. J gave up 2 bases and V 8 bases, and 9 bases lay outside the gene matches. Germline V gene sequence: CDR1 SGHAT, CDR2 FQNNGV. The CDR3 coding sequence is TGTGCCAGCGAAAACCCCAGCGGGGCCTACGAGCAGTACTTC. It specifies CASENPSGAYEQYF.

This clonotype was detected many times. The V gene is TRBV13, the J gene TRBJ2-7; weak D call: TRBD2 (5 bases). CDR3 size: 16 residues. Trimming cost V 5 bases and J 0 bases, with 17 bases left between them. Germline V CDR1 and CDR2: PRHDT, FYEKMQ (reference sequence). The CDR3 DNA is TGTGCCAGCAGCCCCCAGACTCGGGGAAGCTCCTACGAGCAGTACTTC. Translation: CASSPQTRGSSYEQYF.

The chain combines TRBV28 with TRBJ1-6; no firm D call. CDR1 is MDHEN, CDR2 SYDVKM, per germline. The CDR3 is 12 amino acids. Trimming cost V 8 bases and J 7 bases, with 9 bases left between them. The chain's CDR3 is CASRDINSPLHF. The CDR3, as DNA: TGTGCCAGCCGGGATATAAATTCACCCCTCCACTTT. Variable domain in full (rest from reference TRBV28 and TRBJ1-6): DVKVTQSSRYLVKRTGEKVFLECVQDMDHENMFWYRQDPGLGLRLIYFSYDVKMKEKGDIPEGYSVSREKKERFSLILESASTNQTSMYLCASRDINSPLHFGNGTRLTVT.

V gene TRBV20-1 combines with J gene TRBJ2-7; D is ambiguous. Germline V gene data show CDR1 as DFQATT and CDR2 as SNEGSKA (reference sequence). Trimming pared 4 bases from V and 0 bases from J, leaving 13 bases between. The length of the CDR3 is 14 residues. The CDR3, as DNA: TGCAGTGCTACCGACCCCCGAAGCTCCTACGAGCAGTACTTC. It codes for CSATDPRSSYEQYF.

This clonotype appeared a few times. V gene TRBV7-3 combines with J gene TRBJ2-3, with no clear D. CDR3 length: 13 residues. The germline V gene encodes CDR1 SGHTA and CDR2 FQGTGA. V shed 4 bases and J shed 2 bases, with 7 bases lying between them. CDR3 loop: CASSSAYTDTQYF. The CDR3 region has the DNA TGTGCCAGCAGCTCGGCATACACAGATACGCAGTATTTT.

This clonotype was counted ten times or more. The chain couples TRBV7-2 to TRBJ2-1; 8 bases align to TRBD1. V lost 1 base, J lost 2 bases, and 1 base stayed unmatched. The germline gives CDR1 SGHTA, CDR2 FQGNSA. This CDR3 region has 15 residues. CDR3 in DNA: TGTGCCAGCAGCTTAGGGACAGGGCCCTACAATGAGCAGTTCTTC. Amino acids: CASSLGTGPYNEQFF.

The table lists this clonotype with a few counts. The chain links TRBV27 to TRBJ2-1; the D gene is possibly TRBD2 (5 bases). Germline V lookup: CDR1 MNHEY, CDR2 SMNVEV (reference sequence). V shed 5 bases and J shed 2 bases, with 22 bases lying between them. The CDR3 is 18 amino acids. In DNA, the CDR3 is TGTGCCAGCAGTCCCCCCCCCATTCTAGCAGCAACCTACAATGAGCAGTTCTTC. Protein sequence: CASSPPPILAATYNEQFF.

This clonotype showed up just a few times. The DNA of the CDR3 is TGTGCCTGGAGGAGTCCCGGGACTACCTCCTACGAGCAGTACTTC. Translating gives CAWRSPGTTSYEQYF. V gene TRBV30 combines with J gene TRBJ2-7, with 7 bases matching TRBD2. The CDR3 is 15 residues long. Trimming removed 3 bases from V and 0 bases from J; junction bases left unmatched: 8. Germline CDR1 GTSNPN, CDR2 SVGIG (reference sequence).

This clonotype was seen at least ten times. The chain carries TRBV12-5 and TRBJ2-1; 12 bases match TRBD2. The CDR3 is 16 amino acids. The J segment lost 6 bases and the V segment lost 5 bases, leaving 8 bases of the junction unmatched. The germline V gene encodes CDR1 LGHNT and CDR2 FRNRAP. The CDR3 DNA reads TGTGCTAGTGGTCGATCAGGACTAGCGGGAATCAATGAGCAGTTCTTC. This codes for CASGRSGLAGINEQFF. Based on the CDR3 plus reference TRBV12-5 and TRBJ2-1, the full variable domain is DARVTQTPRHKVTEMGQEVTMRCQPILGHNTVFWYRQTMMQGLELLAYFRNRAPLDDSGMPKDRFSAEMPDATLATLKIQPSEPRDSAVYFCASGRSGLAGINEQFFGPGTRLTVL.